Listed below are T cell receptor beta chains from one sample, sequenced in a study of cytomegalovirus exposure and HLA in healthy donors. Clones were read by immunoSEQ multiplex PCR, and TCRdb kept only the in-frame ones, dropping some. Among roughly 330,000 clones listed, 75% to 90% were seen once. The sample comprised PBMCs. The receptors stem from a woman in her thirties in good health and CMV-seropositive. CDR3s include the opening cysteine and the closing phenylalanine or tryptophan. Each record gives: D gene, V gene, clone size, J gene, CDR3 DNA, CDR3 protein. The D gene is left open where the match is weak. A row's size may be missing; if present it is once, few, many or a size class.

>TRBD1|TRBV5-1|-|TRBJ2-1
TGCGCCAGCAGCTTACCCCGGGGGACAGGGTTCGATGAGCAGTTCTTC
CASSLPRGTGFDEQFF
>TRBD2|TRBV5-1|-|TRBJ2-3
TGCGCCAGCACCCGAGAACTAGCGAAAGAAACAGATACGCAGTATTTT
CASTRELAKETDTQYF
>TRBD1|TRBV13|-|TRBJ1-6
TGTGCCAGCAGCCCCCGGGACAGGGTTTATTCACCCCTCCACTTT
CASSPRDRVYSPLHF
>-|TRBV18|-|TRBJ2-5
TGTGCCAGCTCACCCCCGACTGTTGGAGGGACCCAGTACTTC
CASSPPTVGGTQYF
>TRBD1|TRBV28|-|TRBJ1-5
TGTGCCAGCAGTTTCTTATTCGGACAGGGTGGCAATCAGCCCCAGCATTTT
CASSFLFGQGGNQPQHF
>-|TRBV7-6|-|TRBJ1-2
TGTGCCAGCAGCTTAGCTTCTATAGCCGCTAACTATGGCTACACCTTC
CASSLASIAANYGYTF
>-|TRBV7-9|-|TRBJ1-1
TGTGCCAGCAGCTTAGCGCCCTATGGAGCTTTCTTT
CASSLAPYGAFF
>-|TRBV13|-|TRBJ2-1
TGTGCCAGCAGCTTTTCTAGCGAGGGCTACAATGAGCAGTTCTTC
CASSFSSEGYNEQFF
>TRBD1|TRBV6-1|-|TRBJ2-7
TGTGCCAGCAGTGAAGGGACAGGGAGCTCCTACGAGCAGTACTTC
CASSEGTGSSYEQYF
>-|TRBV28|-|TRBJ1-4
TGTGCCAGCAGTTTGTTGGGGGATTGGGAAAAACTGTTTTTT
CASSLLGDWEKLFF
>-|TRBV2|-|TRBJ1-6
TGTGCCAGCAGTGAGGGATCCTATAATTCACCCCTCCACTTT
CASSEGSYNSPLHF
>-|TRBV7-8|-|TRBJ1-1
TGTGCCAGCAGCTTAGACATGAACACTGAAGCTTTCTTT
CASSLDMNTEAFF
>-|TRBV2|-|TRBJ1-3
TGTGCCAGCAGTGAATTGGGTGGTGTCAGGCACTCTGGAAACACCATATATTTT
CASSELGGVRHSGNTIYF
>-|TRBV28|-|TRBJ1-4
TGTGCCAGCAGTTTAACCCTGGGGGCCGGAAATGAAAAACTGTTTTTT
CASSLTLGAGNEKLFF
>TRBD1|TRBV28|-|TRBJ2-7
TGTGCCAGCACCCCGGACAGGGGAGAGCAGTACTTC
CASTPDRGEQYF
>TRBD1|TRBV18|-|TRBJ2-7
TGTGCCAGCTCACCACAGTCCACAGGGGTTGTCTACGAGCAGTACTTC
CASSPQSTGVVYEQYF
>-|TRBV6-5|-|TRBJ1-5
TGTGCCAGCAGTTATACGAACAAGGTTCAGCCCCAGCATTTT
CASSYTNKVQPQHF
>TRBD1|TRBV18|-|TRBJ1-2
TGTGCCAGCTCACCGACAGGGGAGTACTATGGCTACACCTTC
CASSPTGEYYGYTF
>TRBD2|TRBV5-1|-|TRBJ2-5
TGCGCCAGCAGCTTGGAAGGGACTAGCGGGAGGGGGGAGACCCAGTACTTC
CASSLEGTSGRGETQYF
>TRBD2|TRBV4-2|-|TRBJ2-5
TGTGCCAGCAGCCAAGACTTAGCTAGCGGGATCCAAGAGACCCAGTACTTC
CASSQDLASGIQETQYF
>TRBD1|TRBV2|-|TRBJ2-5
TGTGCCACGACAGGGTCGCACCAAGAGACCCAGTACTTC
CATTGSHQETQYF
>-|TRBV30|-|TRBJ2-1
TGTGCCTGGAGTGTGTCTAGCGCTATTTACAATGAGCAGTTCTTC
CAWSVSSAIYNEQFF
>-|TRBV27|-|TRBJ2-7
TGTGCCAGCAGCGATTGGGACGGAACCTACGAGCAGTACTTC
CASSDWDGTYEQYF
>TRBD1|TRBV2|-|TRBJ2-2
TGTGCCGGGATGACAGGGGTAACCGGGGAGCTGTTTTTT
CAGMTGVTGELFF
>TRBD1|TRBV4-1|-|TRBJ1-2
TGCGCCAGCAGCCTCCAAACGGGACAGGGCGACTATGGCTACACCTTC
CASSLQTGQGDYGYTF
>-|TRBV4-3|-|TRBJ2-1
TGCGCCAGCAGCCAAGATCCGGCTGGTTACTACAATGAGCAGTTCTTC
CASSQDPAGYYNEQFF
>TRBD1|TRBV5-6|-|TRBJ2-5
TGTGCCAGCAGCTTGGGGCCAGGGGGCTGGGAGACCCAGTACTTC
CASSLGPGGWETQYF
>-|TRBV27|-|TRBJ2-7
TGTGCCAGCAGTTTAAAGGACAGCTCCTACGAGCAGTACTTC
CASSLKDSSYEQYF
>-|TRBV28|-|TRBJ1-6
TGTGCCAGCAGTCCCCTGGGAGGGAATCCCCTCCACTTT
CASSPLGGNPLHF
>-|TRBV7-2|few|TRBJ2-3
TGTGCCAGCAGCTTTCTGGGCCGTTCGACAGATACGCAGTATTTT
CASSFLGRSTDTQYF
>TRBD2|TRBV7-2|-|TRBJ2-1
TGTGCCAGCAGCTACCGATTGGGACTAGCGGGAGGCGGGAATGAGCAGTTCTTC
CASSYRLGLAGGGNEQFF
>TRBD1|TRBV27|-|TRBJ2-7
TGTGCCAGCAGTTTATCTCGACAGGGGTTTTACGAGCAGTACTTC
CASSLSRQGFYEQYF
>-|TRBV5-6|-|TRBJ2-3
TGTGCCAGCAGGCGGTTCGGAGTGAGCTCCACAGATACGCAGTATTTT
CASRRFGVSSTDTQYF
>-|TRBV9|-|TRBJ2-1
TGTGCCAGCAGCGTAGTGGCGGAGTGGGCGCACAATGAGCAGTTCTTC
CASSVVAEWAHNEQFF
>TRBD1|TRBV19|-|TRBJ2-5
TGTGCCAGTAGTCCCCGACAGGGATTGAAACAAGAGACCCAGTACTTC
CASSPRQGLKQETQYF
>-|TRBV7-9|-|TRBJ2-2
TGTGCCAGCAGCTCCACCAAGGGTGTAGCCGGGGAGCTGTTTTTT
CASSSTKGVAGELFF
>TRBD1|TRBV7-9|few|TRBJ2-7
TGTGCCAGCAGCTTACCCGGGACAGCGACTTACGAGCAGTACTTC
CASSLPGTATYEQYF
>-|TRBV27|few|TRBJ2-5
TGTGCCAGCAGTTTGCTTGGGGGAGGATACCAAGAGACCCAGTACTTC
CASSLLGGGYQETQYF
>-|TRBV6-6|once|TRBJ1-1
TGTGCCAGCGGGGGAAGAAGGAACACTGAAGCTTTCTTT
CASGGRRNTEAFF
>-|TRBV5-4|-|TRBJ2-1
TGTGCCAGCAGCTTGGAGGGGACTCAGGGGCAGTTCTTC
CASSLEGTQGQFF
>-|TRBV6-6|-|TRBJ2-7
TGTGCCAGCGGGCGGGCAGGGGACTCCTACGAGCAGTACTTC
CASGRAGDSYEQYF
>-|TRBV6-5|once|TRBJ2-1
TGTGCCAGCAGTTACTCCCCATTGGATGAGCAGTTCTTC
CASSYSPLDEQFF
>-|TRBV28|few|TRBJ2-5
TGTGCCAGTGCTAGTATATCAGGGTTGGGGGAGACCCAGTACTTC
CASASISGLGETQYF
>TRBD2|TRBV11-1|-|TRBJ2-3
TGTGCCAGCAGCGGGGGACTACCAGAGAACACAGATACGCAGTATTTT
CASSGGLPENTDTQYF
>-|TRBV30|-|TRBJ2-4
TGTGCCTGGAGTGCCCCCCACAAGGTCCCCATTCAGTACTTC
CAWSAPHKVPIQYF
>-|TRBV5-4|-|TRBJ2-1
TGTGCCAGTCAGGACAGCGCAAGCTCCTACAATGAGCAGTTCTTC
CASQDSASSYNEQFF
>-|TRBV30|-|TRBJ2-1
TGTGCCTGGAGTGGGCCGGGAAATGAGCAGTTCTTC
CAWSGPGNEQFF
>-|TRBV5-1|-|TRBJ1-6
TGCGCCAGCAGCTTGGAACCGCCCAGTTCACCCCTCCACTTT
CASSLEPPSSPLHF
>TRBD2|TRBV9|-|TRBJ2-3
TGTGCCAGCAGCGTAGGTAGCGGGAGGGCTAGGGATACGCAGTATTTT
CASSVGSGRARDTQYF
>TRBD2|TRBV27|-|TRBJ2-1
TGTGCCAGCAGTTTATATCTAGCGGGATCCTACAATGAGCAGTTCTTC
CASSLYLAGSYNEQFF
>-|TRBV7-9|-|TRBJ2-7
TGTGCCAGCAGCCTAGAAGACAGCTACGAGCAGTACTTC
CASSLEDSYEQYF
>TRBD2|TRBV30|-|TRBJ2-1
TGTGCCTGGAGAGGCAAGACGGGACTAGCGGGGACCCACGGGGTCAATGAGCAGTTCTTC
CAWRGKTGLAGTHGVNEQFF
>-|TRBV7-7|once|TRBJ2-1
TGTGCCAGCAGTGTGGGAGACAACAATGAGCAGTTCTTC
CASSVGDNNEQFF